Following are 6 T cell receptor beta chains from one sample sequenced in a study of shared clonotypes between healthy human individuals. The repertoire was sequenced with immunoSEQ multiplex PCR; TCRdb's copy has only in-frame clones and lacks some. The table records about 2.4 million clones, 80% to 95% of them present only once. Sample: naive CD4+ T cells from PBMCs. Subset noted: CD45RA+ positively selected. These receptors were obtained from a man aged 18 to 29 in good health. Some clones in this sample may be carry-over from other donors' samples.

The chain combines TRBV29-1 with TRBJ2-2; perhaps TRBD2 as D (5 bases). This CDR3 region has 15 residues. V lost 1 base and J 0 bases, leaving 9 bases between the germline ends. Germline-derived CDR1 and CDR2 are SQVTM and ANQGSEA. The DNA for the CDR3 is TGCAGCGTTGAAGTTCTAGCAGCGAACACCGGGGAGCTGTTTTTT. The encoded protein is CSVEVLAANTGELFF.

The rearrangement uses TRBV28 and TRBJ2-7; a weak D match, TRBD1 (6 bases). V lost 5 bases, J lost 4 bases, and 18 bases lay in between. Germline V gene sequence: CDR1 MDHEN, CDR2 SYDVKM. The CDR3 sequence is 15 residues long. The CDR3 region has the DNA TGTGCCAGCAGTACCCAAGGGGGTACGATTTACGAGCAGTACTTC. Its protein product is CASSTQGGTIYEQYF.

This clone has just one count. The J gene is TRBJ1-5, the V gene TRBV5-5; weak D call: TRBD1 (5 bases). The CDR3 totals 15 residues. CDR1 SGHKS and CDR2 YYEKEE come from the germline V gene (reference sequence). V gave up 0 bases and J gave up 2 bases, with 9 bases separating them. The CDR3 spells CASSLEGGGNQPQHF. The CDR3, as DNA: TGTGCCAGCAGCTTGGAAGGAGGGGGCAATCAGCCCCAGCATTTT.

The chain is built from TRBV5-1 and TRBJ1-1; D gene ambiguous. Germline V gene lookup returns CDR1 SGHRS and CDR2 YFSETQ. The CDR3 contains 15 residues. V lost 6 bases to trimming and J lost 0 bases, with 15 bases between them. The CDR3 loop reads CASNPEVAMNTEAFF. Written as DNA, the CDR3 is TGCGCCAGCAACCCGGAGGTGGCGATGAACACTGAAGCTTTCTTT.

The chain joins TRBV7-9 to TRBJ2-4; D is undetermined. Per germline, CDR1 SEHNR and CDR2 FQNEAQ (reference sequence). The CDR3 totals 14 residues. The V gene lost 5 bases and the J gene lost 6 bases, with 14 bases spanning the gap. CDR3 in amino acids: CASSRFDILNIQYF. The CDR3 DNA is TGTGCCAGCAGCCGTTTTGACATCCTAAACATTCAGTACTTC.

V gene TRBV9 combines with J gene TRBJ2-5; TRBD1 matches at 8 bases. The CDR3 is made up of 14 amino acids. With 4 bases clipped from V and 2 bases from J, the junction kept 4 bases outside the gene matches. Germline CDR1 is SGDLS and CDR2 is YYNGEE. This chain's CDR3 is CASSRTGKQETQYF. CDR3 sequence (DNA): TGTGCCAGCAGCCGGACAGGGAAGCAAGAGACCCAGTACTTC.